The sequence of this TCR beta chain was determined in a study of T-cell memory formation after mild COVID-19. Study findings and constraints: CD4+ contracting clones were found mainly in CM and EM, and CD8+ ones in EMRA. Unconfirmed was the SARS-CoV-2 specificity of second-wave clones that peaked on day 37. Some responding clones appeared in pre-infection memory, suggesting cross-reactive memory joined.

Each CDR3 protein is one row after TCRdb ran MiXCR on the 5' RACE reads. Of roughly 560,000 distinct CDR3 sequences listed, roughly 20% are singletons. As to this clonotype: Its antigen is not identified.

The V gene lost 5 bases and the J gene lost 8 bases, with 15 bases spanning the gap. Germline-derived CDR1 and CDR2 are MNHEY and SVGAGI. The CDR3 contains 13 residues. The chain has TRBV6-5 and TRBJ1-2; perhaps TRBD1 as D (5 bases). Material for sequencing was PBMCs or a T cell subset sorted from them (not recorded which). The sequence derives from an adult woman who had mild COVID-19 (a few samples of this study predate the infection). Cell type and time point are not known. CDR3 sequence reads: CASSEVRGRGYTF. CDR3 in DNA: TGTGCCAGCAGTGAGGTACGGGGACGCGGCTACACCTTC.